This passage covers 32 T cell receptor beta chains from one sample sequenced in a study of T cells in Graves' hyperthyroidism and ophthalmopathy. Researchers took RNA transcripts and amplified the TCR beta CDR3 regions from them. HTBI primers were used for first-round RT-PCR of the TCR CDR3. Via MiXCR, TCRdb re-called the multiplex PCR reads, giving one row per CDR3 protein. The sample has fewer than 650,000 distinct CDR3 sequences, 13% to 15% seen once. Material for sequencing was blood. The source of these receptors is a young woman with Graves' ophthalmopathy.

V is TRBV20-1 and J is TRBJ2-1; 13 positions agree with TRBD2. With 2 bases clipped from V and 6 bases from J, the junction kept 16 bases outside the gene matches. Germline V gives CDR1 DFQATT, CDR2 SNEGSKA (reference sequence). CDR3 length: 19 residues. This CDR3 reads CSARPPGLAGPIIFNEQFF. The CDR3 region has the DNA TGCAGTGCTAGACCCCCGGGACTAGCGGGACCCATTATCTTCAATGAGCAGTTCTTC.

This clonotype was detected many times. This rearrangement joins TRBV2 to TRBJ2-2; 8 bases align to TRBD1. Looked up from germline, CDR1 is SNHLY and CDR2 is FYNNEI. CDR3 length equals 15 residues. The V segment lost 8 bases and the J segment 4 bases; nucleotides outside the gene matches: 9. CDR3 amino acids: CASGLGQVITGELFF. The CDR3 DNA reads TGTGCCAGCGGTTTGGGACAGGTGATCACCGGGGAGCTGTTTTTT.

At least ten counts were recorded for this clonotype. The rearrangement links TRBV14 to TRBJ2-1; no clear D. The CDR3 consists of 15 residues. Germline V gives CDR1 SGHDN, CDR2 FVKESK. V shed 1 base and J shed 3 bases, with 10 bases lying between them. DNA for the CDR3: TGTGCCAGCAGCCAAGCTTGGCGGCGCTACAATGAGCAGTTCTTC. Its translation is CASSQAWRRYNEQFF.

This clonotype was seen repeatedly, ten times or more. The chain carries TRBV7-3 and TRBJ1-1; no clear D gene. CDR1 is SGHTA, CDR2 FQGTGA, per germline. The CDR3 is 15 residues long. The V gene lost 0 bases and the J gene lost 0 bases, with 8 bases spanning the gap. In nucleotides, the CDR3 is TGTGCCAGCAGCTTAACCAGGCCCATGAACACTGAAGCTTTCTTT. It is translated as CASSLTRPMNTEAFF.

This clonotype was counted at least ten times. J is TRBJ2-1 and V is TRBV20-1; D perhaps matches TRBD2 (6 bases). Germline V CDR1 and CDR2: DFQATT, SNEGSKA (reference sequence). V was trimmed by 1 base and J by 5 bases, leaving 24 bases between them. The CDR3 length is 18 residues. The CDR3 spells CSARVWRVRTTTDNEQFF. For the CDR3, the DNA is TGCAGTGCTAGAGTCTGGAGGGTGCGGACTACGACCGACAATGAGCAGTTCTTC.

This clonotype has more than one count but fewer than ten. The V gene is TRBV10-3, the J gene TRBJ1-5, with D possibly being TRBD1 (5 bases). Germline-derived CDR1 and CDR2 are ENHRY and SYGVKD. CDR3 length: 13 amino acids. The germline V and J ends were trimmed by 7 bases and 7 bases, with 14 bases remaining between them. The CDR3 region is CAITPGRDQPQHF. The CDR3 DNA reads TGTGCCATCACGCCAGGGAGAGACCAGCCCCAGCATTTT.

This clonotype was detected only a few times. This sequence joins TRBV5-1 and TRBJ2-2; 8 bases agree with TRBD2. The germline gives CDR1 SGHRS, CDR2 YFSETQ. V was clipped by 1 base and J by 2 bases; unmatched bases: 4. This CDR3 comprises 16 residues. The CDR3 here is CASSLSAGANTGELFF. CDR3 nucleotide sequence: TGCGCCAGCAGCTTGTCAGCGGGAGCCAACACCGGGGAGCTGTTTTTT.

The CDR3 coding sequence is TGTGCCAGCAGTCCACAGGCTCAAGAGACCCAGTACTTC. It is translated as CASSPQAQETQYF. This chain joins TRBV6-1 and TRBJ2-5, with D perhaps matching TRBD1 (5 bases). Germline V gives CDR1 MNHNS, CDR2 SASEGT. The CDR3 has 13 residues. V lost 5 bases and J 2 bases, leaving 9 bases between the germline ends.

In this sample, this clonotype turned up many times. The V gene is TRBV2, the J gene TRBJ2-6; D may match TRBD1 or TRBD2 (5 bases each). The CDR3 is made up of 17 amino acids. Trimming cost V 2 bases and J 2 bases, with 13 bases left between them. Germline CDR1 SNHLY, CDR2 FYNNEI. The CDR3 DNA sequence: TGTGCCAGCAGTGAATTTGTGGGGGTGACTGGGGCCAACGTCCTGACTTTC. Translated: CASSEFVGVTGANVLTF. Filled out from reference TRBV2 and TRBJ2-6, the complete variable domain reads EPEVTQTPSHQVTQMGQEVILRCVPISNHLYFYWYRQILGQKVEFLVSFYNNEISEKSEIFDDQFSVERPDGSNFTLKIRSTKLEDSAMYFCASSEFVGVTGANVLTFGAGSRLTVL.

The chain combines TRBV28 with TRBJ2-1; 15 bases are a match to TRBD2. Looked up from germline, CDR1 is MDHEN and CDR2 is SYDVKM. The length of the CDR3 is 16 residues. J lost 6 bases, V lost 6 bases, and 6 bases had no gene match. CDR3 protein: CASSRRTSGGGNEQFF. CDR3 DNA: TGTGCCAGCAGCCGTCGGACTAGCGGGGGGGGCAATGAGCAGTTCTTC.

The table lists this clonotype with a few counts. The V and J genes are TRBV12-3 or TRBV12-4 and TRBJ1-4; weak D call: TRBD1 (5 bases). Trimming pared 2 bases from V and 7 bases from J, leaving 11 bases between. This CDR3 region has 14 residues. For the CDR3, the DNA is TGTGCCAGCAGTTTACAGGGTCTCGGTGAAAAACTGTTTTTT. Translation gives CASSLQGLGEKLFF.

In its sample, this clonotype was seen many times. The V and J genes are TRBV11-2 and TRBJ1-6, with 8 bases fitting TRBD1. The CDR3 runs to 13 residues. V trimming: 4 bases; J trimming: 8 bases; junction bases outside the gene matches: 1. From germline, CDR1 is SGHAT and CDR2 FQNNGV. The CDR3 region is CASSSTGDSPLHF. DNA for the CDR3: TGTGCCAGCAGCTCGACAGGGGATTCACCCCTCCACTTT.

This clonotype was counted many times. This rearrangement joins TRBV6-1 to TRBJ2-7; D not certain. V lost 2 bases and J lost 0, with 11 bases in between. The CDR3 has 15 residues. CDR1 and CDR2 (germline): MNHNS, SASEGT. The CDR3 bases are TGTGCCAGCAGTGAACCGGTCCTACACTCCTACGAGCAGTACTTC. Translated, it gives CASSEPVLHSYEQYF.

This clonotype was recorded at least ten times. This rearrangement joins TRBV20-1 to TRBJ2-3; 14 bases map to TRBD2. CDR3 length equals 19 residues. V shed 0 bases, J shed 2 bases, and the junction held 10 bases outside the gene matches. Germline CDR1 DFQATT, CDR2 SNEGSKA (reference sequence). CDR3 in amino acids: CSAREPRLAGGPSTDTQYF. In DNA, the CDR3 is TGCAGTGCTAGAGAACCAAGACTAGCGGGAGGGCCTTCCACAGATACGCAGTATTTT.

This chain uses TRBV19 with TRBJ1-6; the D gene is possibly TRBD1 (6 bases). The V and J ends lost 4 bases and 6 bases respectively, with 13 bases between them. The CDR3 sequence is 15 residues long. Germline lookup yields CDR1 LNHDA and CDR2 SQIVND (reference sequence). For the CDR3, the DNA is TGTGCCAGTAGTAGCGCAGGGGTGGGTAATTCACCCCTCCACTTT. Encoded protein: CASSSAGVGNSPLHF.

On this clonotype itself: A much larger clonotype is one base distant, so this may be a read error. The V and J genes are TRBV27 and TRBJ2-7, with D tentatively TRBD1 (6 bases). V lost 5 bases and J lost 4, with 12 bases in between. The V gene's germline CDR1 is MNHEY and CDR2 SMNVEV (reference sequence). CDR3 length: 13 residues. The CDR3 nucleotides are TGTGCCAGCAGTGAGGGACACAATTACGAGCAGTACTTC. Encoded protein: CASSEGHNYEQYF.

This clonotype was seen many times. This chain connects TRBV30 to TRBJ2-7; 7 bases match TRBD1. The CDR3 is 13 residues long. Trimming took 2 bases from V and 6 from J; bases not matched to a gene: 7. CDR1 and CDR2 (germline): GTSNPN, SVGIG (reference sequence). CDR3 sequence reads: CAWSLTGAGEQYF. The CDR3 DNA sequence: TGTGCCTGGAGTCTAACAGGGGCGGGCGAGCAGTACTTC.

This clonotype was seen repeatedly, ten times or more. The chain carries TRBV20-1 and TRBJ2-7, with D tentatively TRBD2 (6 bases). Germline CDR1 reads DFQATT; CDR2 reads SNEGSKA (reference sequence). V lost 0 bases to trimming and J lost 3 bases, with 15 bases between them. This CDR3 is built from 15 residues. CDR3 DNA: TGCAGTGCTAGAGATTTGGACTACCGAGGCTACGAGCAGTACTTC. Amino acid sequence: CSARDLDYRGYEQYF.

This clonotype has ten or more counts. J is TRBJ1-5 and V is TRBV12-3 or TRBV12-4; unclear D gene. V was trimmed by 5 bases and J by 1 base, leaving 9 bases between them. This CDR3 is 14 amino acids long. In DNA, the CDR3 is TGTGCCAGCAGTACCGGACTAAGCAATCAGCCCCAGCATTTT. Residues: CASSTGLSNQPQHF.

The rearrangement uses TRBV4-1 and TRBJ2-4, with 9 nucleotides matching TRBD2. In germline, CDR1 is MGHRA, CDR2 YSYEKL. The junction had 9 bases not matched to a gene; V was cut back by 1 base and J by 5 bases. CDR3 size: 17 residues. Here the CDR3 reads CASSQGGSGSPQNIQYF. DNA of the CDR3: TGCGCCAGCAGCCAAGGGGGTAGCGGGAGCCCCCAAAACATTCAGTACTTC.

This clonotype was detected only a few times. The chain is built from TRBV7-9 and TRBJ1-4, with TRBD1 matching 7 bases. CDR1 is SEHNR, CDR2 FQNEAQ, per germline (reference sequence). The J segment lost 4 bases and the V segment lost 4 bases, leaving 6 bases of the junction unmatched. The length of the CDR3 is 15 residues. The CDR3 sequence is CASSSQTGCNEKLFF. CDR3 DNA: TGTGCCAGCAGCTCGCAGACAGGGTGTAATGAAAAACTGTTTTTT.

This clonotype was observed at least ten times. The CDR3, as DNA: TGTGCCAGCAGCCCAAGACCTGGGTCACCCCTCCACTTT. Residues: CASSPRPGSPLHF. The chain joins TRBV7-6 to TRBJ1-6; D unclear. Germline-derived CDR1 and CDR2 are SGHVS and FNYEAQ. This CDR3 has 13 amino acids. Trimming took off 5 bases at V and 10 bases at J, with 12 bases between the two ends.

This clonotype was observed at least ten times. The rearrangement uses TRBV28 and TRBJ2-4; the D gene is possibly TRBD2 (5 bases). The V end lost 3 bases, the J end lost 7 bases, and 16 bases lay between the germline ends. Germline lookup yields CDR1 MDHEN and CDR2 SYDVKM. The CDR3 contains 15 residues. This CDR3 is CASSLVQTSGNIQYF. The CDR3 DNA reads TGTGCCAGCAGTTTGGTCCAAACTAGTGGGAACATTCAGTACTTC. Together with reference TRBV28 and TRBJ2-4, the CDR3 gives the full variable domain: DVKVTQSSRYLVKRTGEKVFLECVQDMDHENMFWYRQDPGLGLRLIYFSYDVKMKEKGDIPEGYSVSREKKERFSLILESASTNQTSMYLCASSLVQTSGNIQYFGAGTRLSVL.

The sample holds many counts of this clonotype. V and J are TRBV11-2 and TRBJ1-1; TRBD1 agrees at 7 bases. The V and J ends lost 4 bases and 1 base, in that order; junction bases with no gene match: 3. The CDR3 is 14 residues long. CDR1 is SGHAT, CDR2 FQNNGV, per germline. The CDR3 bases are TGTGCCAGCAGCTACGACAGGGCGAACACTGAAGCTTTCTTT. Residues: CASSYDRANTEAFF.

In this sample, this clonotype turned up many times. V usage is TRBV20-1 and J usage is TRBJ2-7; 9 bases are shared with TRBD1. The V gene end was trimmed by 0 bases and the J gene end by 4 bases; junction bases not matched to a gene: 13. Germline-derived CDR1 and CDR2 are DFQATT and SNEGSKA (reference sequence). The CDR3 is made up of 17 amino acids. The CDR3: CSARDPAQPGQGYEQYF. DNA of the CDR3: TGCAGTGCTAGAGATCCTGCACAACCGGGACAGGGTTACGAGCAGTACTTC.

This clonotype was seen ten or more times. This chain's CDR3 is CASSLTRVLGEQYF. The CDR3 DNA reads as TGTGCCAGCAGCTTAACCAGGGTATTAGGCGAGCAGTACTTC. The chain employs TRBV11-2 and TRBJ2-7; the D gene is possibly TRBD1 (5 bases). Trimming cost V 2 bases and J 6 bases, with 14 bases left between them. Looked up from germline, CDR1 is SGHAT and CDR2 is FQNNGV. CDR3 length: 14 residues.

CDR3 residues: CASSLSGGGTNEKLFF. In nucleotides, the CDR3 is TGTGCCAGCAGCTTATCCGGGGGGGGTACTAATGAAAAACTGTTTTTT. The genes are TRBV7-9 and TRBJ1-4, with D tentatively TRBD1 (5 bases). The CDR3 runs to 16 residues. The V gene's germline CDR1 is SEHNR and CDR2 FQNEAQ (reference sequence). Between the trimmed V and J ends, which lost 2 bases and 2 bases, there was a span of 12 bases.

In its sample, this clonotype was seen many times. This chain connects TRBV5-1 to TRBJ1-4; D uncertain. Looked up from germline, CDR1 is SGHRS and CDR2 is YFSETQ. The V and J ends lost 1 base and 4 bases respectively, with 14 bases between them. The CDR3 length is 16 residues. CDR3 sequence reads: CASSLTGSQYNEKLFF. CDR3 sequence (DNA): TGCGCCAGCAGCTTGACTGGGAGTCAGTATAATGAAAAACTGTTTTTT.

As to this clonotype: A single base separates this from a much larger clone, so it may be a read error. The gene calls are TRBV6-1 and TRBJ1-2; no clear D. The CDR3 loop spans 15 amino acids. V was pared by 6 bases and J by 0 bases, with 14 bases between. Germline V lookup: CDR1 MNHNS, CDR2 SASEGT. The CDR3 spells CASRPPGRSNYGYTF. CDR3 bases: TGTGCCAGCAGGCCCCCGGGAAGGTCTAACTATGGCTACACCTTC.

Many counts were recorded for this clonotype. This chain links TRBV27 with TRBJ2-3; the D is unclear. The CDR3 sequence is 12 residues long. V was shortened by 5 bases and J by 8 bases, with 11 bases between the two germline ends. CDR1 is MNHEY, CDR2 SMNVEV, per germline (reference sequence). CDR3 loop: CASSPQVGTQYF. DNA for the CDR3: TGTGCCAGCAGTCCCCAAGTGGGTACGCAGTATTTT.

This clonotype was counted at least ten times. V is TRBV13 and J is TRBJ1-2; D is possibly TRBD1 (5 bases). V lost 0 bases and J lost 4, with 6 bases in between. CDR1 and CDR2 (germline): PRHDT, FYEKMQ (reference sequence). This CDR3 spans 13 amino acids. CDR3 sequence reads: CASSLGGLYGYTF. CDR3 DNA sequence: TGTGCCAGCAGCTTAGGGGGACTCTATGGCTACACCTTC.

The CDR3 DNA is TGTGCCAGTAGTCCCACGGGGACAGGGGGCAGTATGGTCTATGGCTACACCTTC. Translation: CASSPTGTGGSMVYGYTF. This rearrangement joins TRBV19 to TRBJ1-2; the match to TRBD1 covers 12 bases. The CDR3 runs to 18 residues. The V gene's germline CDR1 is LNHDA and CDR2 SQIVND (reference sequence). V trimming: 5 bases; J trimming: 4 bases; junction bases outside the gene matches: 14.